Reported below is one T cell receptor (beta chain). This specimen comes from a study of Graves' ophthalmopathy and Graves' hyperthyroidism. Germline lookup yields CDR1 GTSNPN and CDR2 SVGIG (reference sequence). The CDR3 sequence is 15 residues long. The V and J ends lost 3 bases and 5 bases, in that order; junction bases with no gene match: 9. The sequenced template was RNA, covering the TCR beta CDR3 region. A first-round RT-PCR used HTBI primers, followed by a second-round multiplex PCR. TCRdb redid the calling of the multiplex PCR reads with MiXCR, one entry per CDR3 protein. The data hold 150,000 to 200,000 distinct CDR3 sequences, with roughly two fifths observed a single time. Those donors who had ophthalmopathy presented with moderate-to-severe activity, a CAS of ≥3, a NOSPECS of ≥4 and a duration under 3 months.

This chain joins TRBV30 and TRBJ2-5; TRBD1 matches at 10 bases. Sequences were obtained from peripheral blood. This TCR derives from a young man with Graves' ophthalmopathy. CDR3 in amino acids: CAWRAGTGVGETQYF. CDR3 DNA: TGTGCCTGGAGGGCCGGGACAGGGGTCGGGGAGACCCAGTACTTC.